Here is one T cell receptor beta chain with its context. This clonotype showed up many times. Its antigen specificity is not known. Qualities for individual bases were not recorded, and no much larger clone is one base off. Taken from cysteine to phenylalanine, the CDR3 has 16 residues. Only the CDR3 DNA is retained, 48 bases long and in frame from the first base. V loses 1 base, J loses 5 bases, and the germline ends lie 15 bases apart. Taken from the germline V gene, the CDR1 and CDR2 loops are SGHAT and FQNNGV. Per the publication, the time point label means: newly diagnosed GD, antithyroid drugs for less than 3 months. RNA was extracted from PBMCs in TRIzol for both TCR sequencing and RNA sequencing. The diagnosis of Graves' disease was made according to American Thyroid Association guidelines. Patients were recruited from an endocrinology department in Xi'an, China. From each patient, about 8.9 milliliters of peripheral blood was collected into an EDTA anticoagulant tube. Ficoll Paque Plus density gradient separation was used to isolate PBMCs, and no further T cell sorting was done. RNA quality was checked with an Agilent 2100 Bioanalyzer and agarose gel, and concentration with a NanoDrop 2000.

This sample stems from a study of regulatory T cells in long-lasting Graves disease listed by TCRdb under 2021. As for the study more broadly: Patients with newly diagnosed Graves' disease had been on antithyroid drugs for under 3 months. A total of around 35 samples underwent TCR sequencing, from 13 patients with persistent Graves' disease and some 20 patients with newly diagnosed Graves' disease. The study took place in China and was registered as a clinical trial. This study used TCR sequencing and RNA sequencing of peripheral blood to compare persistent Graves' disease patients against newly diagnosed Graves' disease patients.

The method behind the library was multiplex PCR. Sequencing relied on an Illumina HiSeq 4000. To build TCR beta libraries, CDR3 regions were amplified by Arm-PCR using iRepertoire HTBI primers. PCR products were gel purified before sequencing. For the original study's pipeline: Across samples, around 62 TRBV and over 11 TRBJ segments were identified and used for gene usage analysis of CDR3 amino acid clonotypes. COPE and FqMerger were used to merge filtered high-quality paired reads into contigs. BLAST was used to align contigs to the IMGT TRBV, TRBD and TRBJ reference genes, and CDR3 was defined following IMGT. Highly expanded clones were defined as clonotypes with a frequency above 0.1%. Repertoire diversity was measured by Shannon entropy, and V-J evenness by the Gini coefficient. Public clonotypes were defined as clonotypes shared by more than one individual. The public reads were quality trimmed at Q25 with fastp and then assembled into clones with MiXCR by TCRdb, keeping productive beta chains. Each entry is one CDR3 protein sequence, shown with its most common DNA and genes. It is TCRdb's table, rather than the study itself, that gives the V and J calls and clone size. For this sample there are about 220,000 distinct CDR3 sequences; 15% to 20% appear just once. More than 20% of the sample lies in the top ten.

Paper-wide results and their limitations: Preferential use of TRBV28, TRBJ1-2 and TRBJ2-5 was observed in persistent disease, whereas TRBV20-1 and TRBJ2-1 were favored in newly diagnosed disease. Compared with newly diagnosed patients, persistent Graves' disease patients had lower TCR Shannon entropy and fewer highly expanded clones, which suggests clonal expansion. Peripheral blood alone was examined, since thyroid tissue, which constituted the primary lesion, could not be accessed. The authors noted that the small sample size was a limitation that may lower accuracy. Sequencing and analysis were limited to the TCR beta chain. Patients with persistent disease shared more public clonotypes (about 2,900) than newly diagnosed patients did (around 930).

The TCR comes from a female donor with Graves disease. Recombination linked TRBV11-2 to TRBJ2-1; D gene: possibly TRBD2, on 6 matching bases. The sequencing here drew on peripheral blood mononuclear cells (PBMCs), taken at new diagnosis, from a patient treated with antithyroid drugs. Read as DNA, the sequence is TGTGCCAGCAGCTTAGTACTAGCAGTCGGCCACAATGAGCAGTTCTTC. This sequence encodes CASSLVLAVGHNEQFF. The CDR3, completed at both ends by the reference TRBV11-2 and TRBJ2-1 genes, gives the full variable domain EAGVAQSPRYKIIEKRQSVAFWCNPISGHATLYWYQQILGQGPKLLIQFQNNGVVDDSQLPKDRFSAERLKGVDSTLKIQPAKLEDSAVYLCASSLVLAVGHNEQFFGPGTRLTVL.